Listed below are T cell receptor beta chains from one sample, sequenced in a study of shared clonotypes between healthy human individuals. Here immunoSEQ multiplex PCR was the method, and the copy in TCRdb shows in-frame clones only, minus some. The table includes about 1,900,000 clones, over 85% detected once. The sample consisted of naive CD8+ T cells sorted from blood. These receptors originate from a man in his late teens or twenties in good health. The CDR3 runs from the conserved cysteine through the conserved F or W. Fields, in order: V gene, J gene, clone size, D gene, CDR3 protein, CDR3 DNA. D genes are given only for firm matches. Size is omitted from some rows. Given values are once, few, many or a class for expanded clones.

>TRBV2|TRBJ2-1|.|TRBD2
CASRGSQAGVYNEQFF
TGTGCCAGCAGGGGCTCCCAAGCGGGAGTATACAATGAGCAGTTCTTC
>TRBV6-5|TRBJ2-3|.|TRBD2
CASMAVAGAADTQYF
TGTGCCAGCATGGCGGTAGCGGGAGCCGCAGATACGCAGTATTTT
>TRBV19|TRBJ2-1|.|TRBD2
CASSWELAGVMGYNEQFF
TGTGCCAGTAGTTGGGAACTAGCGGGAGTTATGGGCTACAATGAGCAGTTCTTC
>TRBV28|TRBJ1-3|.|TRBD1
CASSSDREVSGNTIYF
TGTGCCAGCAGTTCTGACAGGGAAGTCTCTGGAAACACCATATATTTT
>TRBV13|TRBJ1-5|.|.
CASSLGLGQPQHF
TGTGCCAGCAGCTTAGGCCTCGGGCAGCCCCAGCATTTT
>TRBV4-1|TRBJ2-7|.|TRBD2
CASSQLAGSYEQYF
TGCGCCAGCAGCCAATTAGCGGGGTCCTACGAGCAGTACTTC
>TRBV27|TRBJ2-7|.|TRBD2
CASSLGTSGRYEQYF
TGTGCCAGCAGTTTAGGTACTAGCGGGCGCTACGAGCAGTACTTC
>TRBV13|TRBJ2-5|.|.
CASSLALIRGTQYF
TGTGCCAGCAGCTTAGCTCTGATTAGGGGGACCCAGTACTTC
>TRBV27|TRBJ2-3|.|TRBD2
CASSGLLAGSLTDTQYF
TGTGCCAGCAGTGGGTTACTAGCGGGGAGTCTCACAGATACGCAGTATTTT
>TRBV11-1|TRBJ2-1|once|.
CASSWGRPDEQFF
TGTGCCAGCAGCTGGGGGAGGCCGGATGAGCAGTTCTTC
>TRBV19|TRBJ1-1|.|TRBD1
CASSIDHGTENTEAFF
TGTGCCAGTAGTATAGATCACGGGACAGAGAACACTGAAGCTTTCTTT
>TRBV6-5|TRBJ1-1|.|.
CASSYREGSGTEAFF
TGTGCCAGCAGTTACCGCGAGGGGTCAGGCACTGAAGCTTTCTTT
>TRBV29-1|TRBJ2-1|once|TRBD1
CSVAPGQGYNEQFF
TGCAGCGTCGCGCCGGGACAGGGCTACAATGAGCAGTTCTTC
>TRBV9|TRBJ2-7|.|.
CASSVEDGGGAEQYF
TGTGCCAGCAGCGTAGAAGACGGAGGAGGGGCCGAGCAGTACTTC
>TRBV6-5|TRBJ2-5|.|TRBD2
CASSGLAEGEETQYF
TGTGCCAGCAGCGGACTAGCCGAGGGGGAGGAGACCCAGTACTTC
>TRBV2|TRBJ1-4|once|.
CASRWTPENEKLFF
TGTGCCAGCAGATGGACGCCGGAAAACGAAAAACTGTTTTTT
>TRBV19|TRBJ1-5|.|.
CASSERTESVQPQHF
TGTGCCAGTAGTGAACGGACGGAGTCGGTTCAGCCCCAGCATTTT
>TRBV7-9|TRBJ2-7|once|TRBD2
CASSEGLAWEQYF
TGTGCCAGCAGCGAGGGACTAGCTTGGGAGCAGTACTTC
>TRBV15|TRBJ1-1|.|.
CATREMNTEAFF
TGTGCCACGCGGGAGATGAACACTGAAGCTTTCTTT
>TRBV6-1|TRBJ1-3|.|.
CASRGIGNTIYF
TGTGCCAGCAGGGGGATAGGAAACACCATATATTTT
>TRBV15|TRBJ2-3|.|.
CATSRDRGGSTDTQYF
TGTGCCACCAGCAGAGATCGCGGGGGCAGCACAGATACGCAGTATTTT
>TRBV7-9|TRBJ1-5|few|.
CASSLANSNQPQHF
TGTGCCAGCAGCTTAGCGAATAGCAATCAGCCCCAGCATTTT
>TRBV4-3|TRBJ2-5|.|TRBD2
CASSPGTSGMGETQYF
TGCGCCAGCAGCCCTGGGACTAGCGGGATGGGAGAGACCCAGTACTTC